This TCR beta chain was recorded in a study of spatial heterogeneity in lung cancer. TCRdb re-derived calls from the 5' RACE reads in MiXCR, one entry per CDR3 protein. The data contain about 48,000 distinct CDR3 sequences, roughly 5% of them singletons. This clonotype was counted a single time. As to time point: sample taken at primary tumor resection. Whole RNA was taken from tumor, nontumor lung or frozen PBMC; it was then sequenced unsorted. This CDR3 spans 14 amino acids. Per germline, CDR1 MDHEN and CDR2 SYDVKM. Trimming cost V 4 bases and J 0 bases, with 7 bases left between them. The sample in question was PBMCs, obtained at surgery. J is TRBJ1-5 and V is TRBV28, with D unclear. This receptor was identified in a male donor with early-stage non-small cell lung cancer. For the CDR3, the DNA is TGTGCCAGCAGTTCGGATGTTAGCAATCAGCCCCAGCATTTT. It yields the protein CASSSDVSNQPQHF.